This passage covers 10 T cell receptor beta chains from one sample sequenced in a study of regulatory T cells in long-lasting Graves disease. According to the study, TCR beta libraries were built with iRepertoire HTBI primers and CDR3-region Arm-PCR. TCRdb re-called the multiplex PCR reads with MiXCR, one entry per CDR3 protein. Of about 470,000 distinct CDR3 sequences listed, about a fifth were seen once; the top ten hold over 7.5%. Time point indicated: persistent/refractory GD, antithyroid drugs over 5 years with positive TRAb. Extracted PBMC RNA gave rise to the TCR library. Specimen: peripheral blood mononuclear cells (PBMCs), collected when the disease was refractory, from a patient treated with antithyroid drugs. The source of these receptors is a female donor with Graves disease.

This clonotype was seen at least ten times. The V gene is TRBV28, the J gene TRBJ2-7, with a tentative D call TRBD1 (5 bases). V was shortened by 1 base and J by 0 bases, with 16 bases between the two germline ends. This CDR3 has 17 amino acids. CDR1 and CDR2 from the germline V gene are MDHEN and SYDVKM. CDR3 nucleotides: TGTGCCAGCAGTTTATTGTCCCTCAGGGAACCCTCCTACGAGCAGTACTTC. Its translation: CASSLLSLREPSYEQYF.

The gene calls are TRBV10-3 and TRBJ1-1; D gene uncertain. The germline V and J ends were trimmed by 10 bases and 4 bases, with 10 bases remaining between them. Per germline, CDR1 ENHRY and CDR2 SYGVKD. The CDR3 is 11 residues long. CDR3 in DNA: TGTGCCAGCGGATTAGGCACTGAAGCTTTCTTT. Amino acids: CASGLGTEAFF.

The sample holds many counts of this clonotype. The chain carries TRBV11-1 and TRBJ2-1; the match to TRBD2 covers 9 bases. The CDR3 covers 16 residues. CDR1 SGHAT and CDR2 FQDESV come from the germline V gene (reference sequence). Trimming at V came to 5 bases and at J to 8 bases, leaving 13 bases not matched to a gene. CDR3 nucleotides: TGTGCCAGCAGCCCATGGGTAGCGGGAGTAGTCGATGAGCAGTTCTTC. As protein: CASSPWVAGVVDEQFF.

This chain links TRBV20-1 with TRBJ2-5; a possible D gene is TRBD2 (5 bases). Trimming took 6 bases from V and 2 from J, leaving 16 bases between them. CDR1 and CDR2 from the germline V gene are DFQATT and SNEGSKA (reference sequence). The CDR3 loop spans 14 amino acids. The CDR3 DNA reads TGCAGTGCGAAAAGCGGAGCCGCACAAGAGACCCAGTACTTC. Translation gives CSAKSGAAQETQYF.

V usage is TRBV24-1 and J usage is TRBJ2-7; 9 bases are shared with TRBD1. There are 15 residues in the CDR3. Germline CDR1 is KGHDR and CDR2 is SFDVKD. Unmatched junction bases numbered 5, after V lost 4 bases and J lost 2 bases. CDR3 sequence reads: CATSDPGQGTYEQYF. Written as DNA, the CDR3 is TGTGCCACCAGTGACCCGGGACAGGGAACCTACGAGCAGTACTTC.

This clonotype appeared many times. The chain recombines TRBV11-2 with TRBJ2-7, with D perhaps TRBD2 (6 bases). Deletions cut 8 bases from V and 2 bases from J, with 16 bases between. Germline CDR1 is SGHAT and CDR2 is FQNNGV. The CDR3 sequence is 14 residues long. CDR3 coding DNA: TGTGCCAGCGCCATAGGCGGGAACCCCTACGAGCAGTACTTC. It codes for CASAIGGNPYEQYF. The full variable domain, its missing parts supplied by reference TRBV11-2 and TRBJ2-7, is EAGVAQSPRYKIIEKRQSVAFWCNPISGHATLYWYQQILGQGPKLLIQFQNNGVVDDSQLPKDRFSAERLKGVDSTLKIQPAKLEDSAVYLCASAIGGNPYEQYFGPGTRLTVT.

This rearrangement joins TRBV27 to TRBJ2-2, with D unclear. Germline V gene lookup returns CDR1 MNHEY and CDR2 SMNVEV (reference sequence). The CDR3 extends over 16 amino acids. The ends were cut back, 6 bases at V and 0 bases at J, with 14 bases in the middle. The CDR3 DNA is TGTGCCAGCAGCCCATTATCGACTGCGAACACCGGGGAGCTGTTTTTT. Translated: CASSPLSTANTGELFF.

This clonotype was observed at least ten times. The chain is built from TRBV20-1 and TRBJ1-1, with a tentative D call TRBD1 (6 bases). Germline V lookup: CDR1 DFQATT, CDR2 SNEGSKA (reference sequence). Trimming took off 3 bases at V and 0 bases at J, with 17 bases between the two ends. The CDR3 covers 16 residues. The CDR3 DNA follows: TGCAGTGCTAGGAGGACAGCCCATAGGATGAACACTGAAGCTTTCTTT. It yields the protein CSARRTAHRMNTEAFF.

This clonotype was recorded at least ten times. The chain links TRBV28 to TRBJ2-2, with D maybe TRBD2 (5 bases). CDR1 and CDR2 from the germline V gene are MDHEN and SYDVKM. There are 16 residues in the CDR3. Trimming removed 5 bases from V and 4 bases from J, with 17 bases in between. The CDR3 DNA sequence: TGTGCCAGCAGTCCTTGGCCCCGGGGAGCCACCGGGGAGCTGTTTTTT. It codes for CASSPWPRGATGELFF.

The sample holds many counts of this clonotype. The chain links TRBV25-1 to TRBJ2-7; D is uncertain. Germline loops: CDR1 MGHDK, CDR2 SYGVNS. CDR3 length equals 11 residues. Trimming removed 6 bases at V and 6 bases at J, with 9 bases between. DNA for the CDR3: TGTGCCAGCAGCGAAGGCTCCGAGCAGTACTTC. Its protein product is CASSEGSEQYF.